A single sample gave rise to the 18 T cell receptor beta chains below, sequenced in a study of blood T cell repertoires in COVID-19. Generated by immunoSEQ multiplex PCR, the TCRdb table keeps only in-frame clones and is missing some. The sample has approximately 100,000 clones; around 90% are singletons. The specimen sequenced was peripheral blood. All receptors come from a human donor with COVID-19, enrolled during active disease. The donor label of this sample is uncertain.

This rearrangement joins TRBV6-2 or TRBV6-3 to TRBJ2-7, with D unclear. The V gene lost 6 bases and the J gene lost 4 bases, with 10 bases spanning the gap. Germline V lookup: CDR1 MNHEY, CDR2 SVGEGT. This CDR3 is built from 12 residues. The CDR3 DNA sequence: TGTGCCAGCAGCCAGACATCTTACGAGCAGTACTTC. It specifies CASSQTSYEQYF.

The CDR3, as DNA: TGCGCCAGCAGCTTGGGGCGGGGGGAAAGCGGCGGGGAGCTGTTTTTT. This translates into CASSLGRGESGGELFF. The chain employs TRBV5-1 and TRBJ2-2, with TRBD2 identical over 8 bases. The CDR3 spans 16 residues. With V trimmed by 0 bases and J by 7 bases, 8 bases remained unmatched. Germline lookup yields CDR1 SGHRS and CDR2 YFSETQ.

J is TRBJ1-4 and V is TRBV20-1; no definite D call. In germline, CDR1 is DFQATT, CDR2 SNEGSKA (reference sequence). The CDR3 consists of 13 residues. Trimming left V 3 bases short and J 1 base short, with 6 bases between. The CDR3 is CSASTGTNEKLFF. DNA for the CDR3: TGCAGTGCTAGTACGGGAACTAATGAAAAACTGTTTTTT.

This rearrangement joins TRBV7-6 to TRBJ1-2, with D perhaps TRBD1 (6 bases). V lost 2 bases and J 8 bases, leaving 12 bases between the germline ends. This CDR3 is built from 13 residues. CDR1 and CDR2 (germline): SGHVS, FNYEAQ. Here the CDR3 DNA reads TGTGCCAGCAGCTTACAGGGGTCCCTGGGCTACACCTTC. Translated: CASSLQGSLGYTF. Together with reference TRBV7-6 and TRBJ1-2, the CDR3 gives the full variable domain: GAGVSQSPRYKVTKRGQDVALRCDPISGHVSLYWYRQALGQGPEFLTYFNYEAQQDKSGLPNDRFSAERPEGSISTLTIQRTEQRDSAMYRCASSLQGSLGYTFGSGTRLTVV.

J is TRBJ1-5 and V is TRBV3-1 (or the pseudogene TRBV3-2); 7 bases line up with TRBD1. Germline V lookup: CDR1 LGHDT, CDR2 YNNKEL (reference sequence). Unmatched junction bases numbered 8, after V lost 0 bases and J lost 3 bases. The CDR3 is 17 residues long. CDR3 in amino acids: CASSQDLGGVVNQPQHF. CDR3 sequence (DNA): TGTGCCAGCAGCCAAGATCTAGGGGGCGTCGTCAATCAGCCCCAGCATTTT.

The sample holds a few counts of this clone. One end of the junction does not line up with germline, which may come from a read error. V gene TRBV7-7 combines with J gene TRBJ2-3, with D hard to call. The CDR3 length is 12 residues. CDR1 and CDR2 (germline): SSHAT, FNYEAQ (reference sequence). The CDR3 nucleotides are TGTGCTAGCAGCCCCCCCGGTGATACGCAGTATTTT. It specifies CASSPPGDTQYF.

The chain has TRBV6-2 or TRBV6-3 and TRBJ2-5; 10 bases match TRBD2. Per germline, CDR1 MNHEY and CDR2 SVGEGT. This CDR3 has 16 residues. V lost 2 bases to trimming and J lost 3 bases; unmatched junction nucleotides: 6. Written as DNA, the CDR3 is TGTGCCAGCAGTTACCTAGCGGGGGTCGAGAAAGAGACCCAGTACTTC. It yields the protein CASSYLAGVEKETQYF.

The gene calls are TRBV19 and TRBJ1-6; possibly TRBD1 for D (5 bases). V dropped 7 bases and J dropped 6 bases, with 16 bases sitting between them. CDR1 LNHDA and CDR2 SQIVND come from the germline V gene (reference sequence). This CDR3 comprises 15 residues. CDR3 loop: CASIPGRHTNSPLHF. The DNA for the CDR3 is TGTGCCAGTATTCCAGGGCGGCATACTAATTCACCCCTCCACTTT.

The chain couples TRBV11-3 to TRBJ2-2; 7 bases are shared with TRBD1. There are 16 residues in the CDR3. The germline V gene encodes CDR1 SGHNT and CDR2 YENEEA. After removal of 5 bases from V and 3 bases from J, the junction contained 9 bases not matched to a gene. The CDR3 sequence is CASSQPTGSDTGELFF. CDR3 bases: TGTGCCAGCAGCCAACCGACAGGGTCGGACACCGGGGAGCTGTTTTTT.

The chain has TRBV9 and TRBJ1-3, with a possible D match to TRBD1 (6 bases). Germline V gives CDR1 SGDLS, CDR2 YYNGEE. The V end was cut by 2 bases, the J end by 3 bases, with 12 bases between. This CDR3 has 15 amino acids. CDR3 coding DNA: TGTGCCAGCAGCGTTAGGGGGTCTATTGGAAACACCATATATTTT. It is translated as CASSVRGSIGNTIYF.

This chain connects TRBV29-1 to TRBJ1-1, with TRBD1 as a possible D gene (5 bases). This CDR3 has 13 residues. V was shortened by 7 bases and J by 5 bases, with 17 bases between the two germline ends. Germline CDR1 is SQVTM and CDR2 is ANQGSEA. This chain's CDR3 is CSAGGGKGTEAFF. CDR3 DNA: TGCAGCGCCGGGGGAGGGAAAGGGACTGAAGCTTTCTTT.

The chain employs TRBV6-6 and TRBJ1-2; 7 bases are shared with TRBD1. From germline, CDR1 is MNHNY and CDR2 SVGAGI (reference sequence). The CDR3 length is 14 residues. After removal of 2 bases from V and 6 bases from J, the junction contained 6 bases not matched to a gene. CDR3 bases: TGTGCCAGCAGTTACGAGGGGGCCATGGATGGCTACACCTTC. Translated, it gives CASSYEGAMDGYTF.

The CDR3 region is CASSPLSGEANEKLFF. CDR3 DNA: TGTGCCAGCTCACCCCTAAGTGGGGAGGCTAATGAAAAACTGTTTTTT. This chain joins TRBV18 and TRBJ1-4; D is undetermined. Germline CDR1 KGHSH, CDR2 LQKENI. The CDR3 covers 16 residues. V dropped 3 bases and J dropped 3 bases, with 14 bases sitting between them. Full variable domain (rest looked up from reference TRBV18 and TRBJ1-4): NAGVMQNPRHLVRRRGQEARLRCSPMKGHSHVYWYRQLPEEGLKFMVYLQKENIIDESGMPKERFSAEFPKEGPSILRIQQVVRGDSAAYFCASSPLSGEANEKLFFGSGTQLSVL.

Worth noting for this clone: At one boundary the junction diverges from the germline segment, which might be a read error. The V call is TRBV7-7, the J call TRBJ1-4, with 9 bases identical to TRBD1. CDR3 length: 17 residues. Per the germline V gene, CDR1 is SSHAT and CDR2 is FNYEAQ (reference sequence). CDR3 sequence reads: CASSPGRPGTGREKLFF. The DNA of the CDR3 is TGTGCTAGCAGCCCCGGTCGCCCCGGGACAGGGCGTGAAAAACTGTTTTTT.

This chain uses TRBV5-1 with TRBJ2-1, with 7 bases that match TRBD1. The CDR3 consists of 15 residues. CDR1 and CDR2 (germline): SGHRS, YFSETQ. V shed 3 bases, J shed 7 bases, and the junction held 10 bases outside the gene matches. CDR3 nucleotide sequence: TGCGCCAGCAGCTACCGGGACAGTGCTGGGAATGAGCAGTTCTTC. Translating it yields CASSYRDSAGNEQFF. Looking up the rest from reference TRBV5-1 and TRBJ2-1 gives the full variable domain: KAGVTQTPRYLIKTRGQQVTLSCSPISGHRSVSWYQQTPGQGLQFLFEYFSETQRNKGNFPGRFSGRQFSNSRSEMNVSTLELGDSALYLCASSYRDSAGNEQFFGPGTRLTVL.

The rearrangement links TRBV3-1 (or the pseudogene TRBV3-2) to TRBJ1-2; 8 nucleotides agree with TRBD1. Germline V gene sequence: CDR1 LGHDT, CDR2 YNNKEL (reference sequence). CDR3 size: 15 residues. After removal of 0 bases from V and 14 bases from J, the junction contained 14 bases not matched to a gene. The CDR3 sequence: CASSQDQIGTGAKTF. In nucleotides, the CDR3 is TGTGCCAGCAGCCAAGATCAGATCGGGACAGGCGCCAAAACCTTC.

This chain joins TRBV28 and TRBJ2-7; 7 bases are a match to TRBD1. The V and J ends lost 2 bases and 2 bases, in that order; junction bases with no gene match: 6. The CDR3 is 15 residues long. Per the germline V gene, CDR1 is MDHEN and CDR2 is SYDVKM. This CDR3 is CASSLDSGGAYEQYF. The CDR3 nucleotides read TGTGCCAGCAGTTTAGATTCAGGGGGAGCCTACGAGCAGTACTTC.

The chain links TRBV20-1 to TRBJ1-5; D unresolved. Per germline, CDR1 DFQATT and CDR2 SNEGSKA (reference sequence). V was cut by 3 bases and J by 0 bases, with 12 bases left in between. CDR3 size: 15 residues. CDR3 protein: CSASGGYHSNQPQHF. In DNA form, the CDR3 reads TGCAGTGCTAGTGGCGGGTATCATAGCAATCAGCCCCAGCATTTT.